This is a list of T cell receptor beta chains from one sample in a study of T cell responses to AZD1222 COVID-19 vaccine. Data came from immunoSEQ multiplex PCR; TCRdb stores just in-frame clones and leaves some out. The sample has 100,000 to 150,000 clones; 70% to 90% are singletons. The material sequenced was peripheral blood, taken on day 0 of AZD1222 vaccination. Every receptor here comes from an adult in good health. CDR3s include the opening cysteine and the closing phenylalanine or tryptophan. The D gene is left open where the match is weak. Where a row states a size, it is once, few, many or the class of an expanded clone; other rows omit it.

>.|TRBV19|TRBJ2-1|.
CASSILSAYNEQFF
TGTGCCAGTAGTATCCTGAGTGCCTACAATGAGCAGTTCTTC
>.|TRBV5-4|TRBJ2-2|TRBD2
CASRLGLAGANTGELFF
TGTGCCAGCCGACTCGGGCTAGCGGGAGCGAACACCGGGGAGCTGTTTTTT
>.|TRBV4-1|TRBJ2-5|.
CASSQAPRGRKIWTQYF
TGCGCCAGCAGCCAAGCCCCCCGGGGGCGCAAGATCTGGACCCAGTACTTC
>.|TRBV27|TRBJ1-2|.
CASSLRDNYGYTF
TGTGCCAGCAGTTTGCGGGACAACTATGGCTACACCTTC
>.|TRBV11-2|TRBJ2-3|TRBD2
CASSLGWTRGASDTQYF
TGTGCCAGCAGCTTAGGGTGGACTAGAGGGGCTTCAGATACGCAGTATTTT
>.|TRBV29-1|TRBJ2-5|TRBD1
CSVELSVIGTGEETQYF
TGCAGCGTTGAATTATCGGTAATTGGGACAGGGGAAGAGACCCAGTACTTC
>.|TRBV24-1|TRBJ1-3|TRBD1
CATSDTGTGGHGNTIYF
TGTGCCACCAGTGATACGGGGACAGGGGGCCATGGAAACACCATATATTTT
>.|TRBV12-3/TRBV12-4|TRBJ1-1|.
CASSYRDTSEAFF
TGTGCCAGCAGTTACCGGGACACAAGTGAAGCTTTCTTT
>.|TRBV7-3|TRBJ1-1|.
CASSLDPIGPEAFF
TGTGCCAGCAGCTTAGACCCCATAGGGCCTGAAGCTTTCTTT
>.|TRBV28|TRBJ2-7|TRBD1
CASSPGQGGEQYF
TGTGCCAGCAGTCCCGGACAGGGCGGGGAGCAGTACTTC
>.|TRBV30|TRBJ1-2|TRBD1
CAWNNYGTAYGYTF
TGTGCCTGGAACAACTACGGGACAGCGTATGGCTACACCTTC
>.|TRBV19|TRBJ1-5|.
CASSVGPILNQPQHF
TGTGCCAGTAGTGTAGGACCGATCCTCAATCAGCCCCAGCATTTT
>.|TRBV27|TRBJ1-4|.
CASSLRRGGEKLFF
TGTGCCAGCAGTTTGAGGAGGGGTGGTGAAAAACTGTTTTTT
>once|TRBV3-1/TRBV3-2|TRBJ1-5|.
CASSKEGGDQPQHF
TGTGCCAGCAGCAAGGAGGGAGGCGATCAGCCCCAGCATTTT
>.|TRBV19|TRBJ1-4|TRBD1
CASSITGVREKLFF
TGTGCCAGTAGTATTACAGGGGTTCGGGAAAAACTGTTTTTT
>.|TRBV5-1|TRBJ1-2|TRBD1
CASSPGTGVNGYTF
TGCGCCAGCAGCCCTGGGACAGGGGTGAATGGCTACACCTTC
>.|TRBV9|TRBJ2-7|.
CASSPGFHEQYF
TGTGCCAGCAGCCCCGGTTTCCACGAGCAGTACTTC
>.|TRBV9|TRBJ1-2|TRBD1
CASSVQGALGYTF
TGTGCCAGCAGCGTACAGGGGGCGCTTGGCTACACCTTC
>.|TRBV5-5|TRBJ1-1|.
CASSWGATEAFF
TGTGCCAGCAGCTGGGGGGCGACTGAAGCTTTCTTT
>.|TRBV28|TRBJ2-1|TRBD2
CASSQRGTTNNEQFF
TGTGCCAGCAGTCAGCGGGGGACTACCAACAATGAGCAGTTCTTC
>.|TRBV6-2/TRBV6-3|TRBJ2-7|.
CASSPVGGLAYYEQYF
TGTGCCAGCAGCCCAGTGGGAGGTCTCGCTTACTACGAGCAGTACTTC
>.|TRBV27|TRBJ1-6|.
CASSPLGYYNSPLHF
TGTGCCAGCAGCCCCCTGGGGTACTATAATTCACCCCTCCACTTT
>.|TRBV5-4|TRBJ1-1|TRBD1
CASSLDRGTEAFF
TGTGCCAGCAGCTTGGACAGGGGGACTGAAGCTTTCTTT